This T cell receptor beta chain was retrieved from a study of blood T cells in healthy people across ages. With 7 bases clipped from V and 3 bases from J, the junction kept 10 bases outside the gene matches. Per germline, CDR1 DFQATT and CDR2 SNEGSKA (reference sequence). This CDR3 contains 16 residues. Donor samples were obtained from healthy Caucasian individuals from Russia, aged about 6 to 100. The second PCR ran roughly 6 to 11 cycles with a sample-barcoded 5' primer and J-beta primers. Researchers report that a template-switch adaptor with 12 random nucleotides tagged each cDNA molecule. MiXCR was run by TCRdb on the 5' RACE reads, yielding one entry per CDR3 protein. Among about 570,000 distinct CDR3 sequences, roughly a quarter were seen once, and the ten largest hold 3.6%. The sample also formed part of further work on T cells of mothers and their children. That publication notes: A primer called M1S, used in the second PCR, added sample barcodes and 2-4 random nucleotides. None of the identified T cell clones proved to be persistent microchimeric clones.

The specimen sequenced was blood. This TCR was recovered from a boy aged 2 to 10 in good health. The J gene is TRBJ2-2, the V gene TRBV20-1; 11 nucleotides line up with TRBD2. This CDR3 reads CSVPIAGGLDTGELFF. The CDR3 region has the DNA TGCAGTGTCCCGATAGCGGGGGGGCTGGACACCGGGGAGCTGTTTTTT.